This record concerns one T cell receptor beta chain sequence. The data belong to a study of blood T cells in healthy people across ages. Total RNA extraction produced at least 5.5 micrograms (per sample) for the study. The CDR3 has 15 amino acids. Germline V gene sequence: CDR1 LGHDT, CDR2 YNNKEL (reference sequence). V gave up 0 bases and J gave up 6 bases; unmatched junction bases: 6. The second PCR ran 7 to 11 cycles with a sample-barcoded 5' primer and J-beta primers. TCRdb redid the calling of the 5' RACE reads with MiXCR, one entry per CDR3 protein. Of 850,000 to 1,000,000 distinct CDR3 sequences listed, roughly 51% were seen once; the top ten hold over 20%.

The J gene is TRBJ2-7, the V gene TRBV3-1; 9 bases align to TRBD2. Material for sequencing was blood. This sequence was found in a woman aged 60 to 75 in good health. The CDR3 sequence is CASSQDRLAGTEQYF. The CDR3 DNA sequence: TGTGCCAGCAGCCAAGATAGGCTAGCGGGAACCGAGCAGTACTTC.